These 21 T cell receptor beta chains came from one sample sequenced in a study of blood T cell repertoires in COVID-19. Sequencing was performed with immunoSEQ multiplex PCR; in TCRdb, only in-frame clones are kept and a portion is missing. The data contain under 200,000 clones, roughly 90% of them seen just once; the ten biggest clones take up about 4.9%. Source material: peripheral blood. The receptors come from a man aged 18-30 years with COVID-19, enrolled during active disease.

This rearrangement joins TRBV18 to TRBJ2-3; D unresolved. Germline CDR1 and CDR2: KGHSH and LQKENI. CDR3 length: 12 residues. Trimming stripped 3 bases from V and 4 bases from J, with 5 bases between. CDR3 loop: CASSPRPDTQYF. The CDR3 DNA reads TGTGCCAGCTCACCGCGTCCAGATACGCAGTATTTT.

The rearrangement links TRBV11-2 to TRBJ2-7, with TRBD1 as a possible D gene (6 bases). The CDR3 has 16 residues. Germline CDR1 is SGHAT and CDR2 is FQNNGV. Trimming pared 4 bases from V and 3 bases from J, leaving 19 bases between. The CDR3 DNA sequence: TGTGCCAGCAGCTCGGCGACAGGACTGGGCATCTACGAGCAGTACTTC. The encoded protein is CASSSATGLGIYEQYF.

The rearrangement uses TRBV4-2 and TRBJ1-3; D perhaps matches TRBD1 (5 bases). This CDR3 is 16 amino acids long. The V and J ends lost 0 bases and 4 bases respectively, with 13 bases between them. Germline values: CDR1 LGHNA, CDR2 YNFKEQ. This chain's CDR3 is CASSQDLGGSGNTIYF. CDR3 nucleotide sequence: TGTGCCAGCAGCCAAGATCTCGGGGGATCGGGAAACACCATATATTTT.

The J gene is TRBJ2-7, the V gene TRBV29-1, with D perhaps matching TRBD2 (6 bases). Germline CDR1 reads SQVTM; CDR2 reads ANQGSEA. CDR3 length equals 14 residues. Trimming stripped 7 bases from V and 2 bases from J, with 18 bases between. For the CDR3, the DNA is TGCAGCGCCGGAGCCGGGACTCCTCCCTACGAGCAGTACTTC. Protein product: CSAGAGTPPYEQYF.

This chain joins TRBV9 and TRBJ1-2; D gene uncertain. The CDR3 length is 12 residues. Germline V CDR1 and CDR2: SGDLS, YYNGEE. V was trimmed by 3 bases and J by 4 bases, leaving 7 bases between them. CDR3 loop: CASSERGYGYTF. The CDR3 DNA is TGTGCCAGCAGCGAGCGGGGCTATGGCTACACCTTC.

This chain uses TRBV30 with TRBJ2-1; D gene ambiguous. This CDR3 contains 15 residues. V lost 2 bases and J lost 0, with 11 bases in between. From germline, CDR1 is GTSNPN and CDR2 SVGIG (reference sequence). The CDR3 coding sequence is TGTGCCTGGAGTAAGGCGGAGATCTCCTACAATGAGCAGTTCTTC. The encoded protein is CAWSKAEISYNEQFF.

The rearrangement joins TRBV13 to TRBJ1-4, with TRBD1 matching over 7 bases. After removal of 4 bases from V and 2 bases from J, the junction contained 4 bases not matched to a gene. The length of the CDR3 is 15 residues. The germline V gene encodes CDR1 PRHDT and CDR2 FYEKMQ (reference sequence). The CDR3 sequence: CASSSGTATNEKLFF. Here the CDR3 DNA reads TGTGCCAGCAGCTCCGGGACAGCTACTAATGAAAAACTGTTTTTT. Based on the CDR3 plus reference TRBV13 and TRBJ1-4, the full variable domain is AAGVIQSPRHLIKEKRETATLKCYPIPRHDTVYWYQQGPGQDPQFLISFYEKMQSDKGSIPDRFSAQQFSDYHSELNMSSLELGDSALYFCASSSGTATNEKLFFGSGTQLSVL.

The chain is built from TRBV19 and TRBJ2-2; 7 bases are a match to TRBD2. V gave up 7 bases and J gave up 3 bases; unmatched junction bases: 5. The CDR3 is made up of 14 amino acids. Per the germline V gene, CDR1 is LNHDA and CDR2 is SQIVND (reference sequence). The CDR3 sequence: CASKKRGYTGELFF. In DNA form, the CDR3 reads TGTGCCAGTAAGAAGCGGGGCTACACCGGGGAGCTGTTTTTT.

This chain connects TRBV13 to TRBJ1-1; D may be TRBD1 (6 bases). Trimming took off 4 bases at V and 1 base at J, with 10 bases between the two ends. Germline V gives CDR1 PRHDT, CDR2 FYEKMQ (reference sequence). CDR3 length: 14 residues. The CDR3 DNA follows: TGTGCCAGCAGCTCTGGCAGGGGGAACACTGAAGCTTTCTTT. Protein product: CASSSGRGNTEAFF.

V is TRBV28 and J is TRBJ1-1; weak D call: TRBD1 (6 bases). The CDR3 consists of 14 residues. Germline CDR1 is MDHEN and CDR2 is SYDVKM. The V end was cut by 2 bases, the J end by 1 base, with 8 bases between. CDR3 sequence: CASSLEGENTEAFF. Here the CDR3 DNA reads TGTGCCAGCAGTTTAGAGGGGGAGAACACTGAAGCTTTCTTT.

This sequence joins TRBV6-2 or TRBV6-3 and TRBJ2-7; D is perhaps TRBD1 (6 bases). V was pared by 4 bases and J by 5 bases, with 18 bases between. The CDR3 consists of 15 residues. Germline CDR1 MNHEY, CDR2 SVGEGT. The CDR3 loop reads CASSFVRGVSDEQYF. CDR3 nucleotide sequence: TGTGCCAGCAGTTTCGTCAGGGGCGTAAGTGACGAGCAGTACTTC.

V and J are TRBV6-5 and TRBJ2-2; 12 bases map to TRBD2. CDR1 and CDR2 (germline): MNHEY, SVGAGI. The CDR3 covers 16 residues. V shed 2 bases, J shed 4 bases, and the junction held 2 bases outside the gene matches. The CDR3 spells CASSYPSGRGTGELFF. In nucleotides, the CDR3 is TGTGCCAGCAGTTACCCTAGCGGGAGGGGCACCGGGGAGCTGTTTTTT.

The J gene is TRBJ2-4, the V gene TRBV19; the match to TRBD1 covers 9 bases. CDR3 length equals 18 residues. CDR1 LNHDA and CDR2 SQIVND come from the germline V gene (reference sequence). J was trimmed by 4 bases and V by 7 bases; bases with no gene match: 17. As DNA, the CDR3 is TGTGCCAGTACTCATAGAGTCCCCTTGACAGGGGGGAAAAACATTCAGTACTTC. Translating gives CASTHRVPLTGGKNIQYF. Using reference TRBV19 and TRBJ2-4 for the parts outside the CDR3, the full variable domain is DGGITQSPKYLFRKEGQNVTLSCEQNLNHDAMYWYRQDPGQGLRLIYYSQIVNDFQKGDIAEGYSVSREKKESFPLTVTSAQKNPTAFYLCASTHRVPLTGGKNIQYFGAGTRLSVL.

The J gene is TRBJ1-5, the V gene TRBV24-1; 8 bases fit TRBD1. Losses at the gene ends were 8 bases for V and 0 bases for J; bases not matched to a gene: 5. There are 15 residues in the CDR3. From germline, CDR1 is KGHDR and CDR2 SFDVKD. CDR3 sequence (DNA): TGTGCCACCAACCGGGACAGGTGTAGCAATCAGCCCCAGCATTTT. Translating gives CATNRDRCSNQPQHF.

The chain couples TRBV29-1 to TRBJ2-2; the match to TRBD1 covers 10 bases. The germline V gene encodes CDR1 SQVTM and CDR2 ANQGSEA. The CDR3 extends over 14 amino acids. With V trimmed by 6 bases and J by 4 bases, 5 bases remained unmatched. The CDR3 loop reads CSVTTGGSTGELFF. CDR3 bases: TGCAGCGTGACGACAGGGGGCAGCACCGGGGAGCTGTTTTTT.

The table lists this clone with a few counts. V is TRBV2 and J is TRBJ2-2; 7 positions match TRBD1. The CDR3 is 16 amino acids. Germline trimming cut 3 bases from V and 5 bases from J; bases unmatched to any gene: 9. Germline-derived CDR1 and CDR2 are SNHLY and FYNNEI. This chain's CDR3 is CASSDPVGGATGELFF. CDR3 coding DNA: TGTGCCAGCAGTGACCCTGTAGGGGGCGCGACCGGGGAGCTGTTTTTT.

The J gene is TRBJ1-2, the V gene TRBV27; a possible D gene is TRBD1 (5 bases). The CDR3 length is 12 residues. Germline-derived CDR1 and CDR2 are MNHEY and SMNVEV (reference sequence). V lost 3 bases and J 7 bases, leaving 9 bases between the germline ends. Here the CDR3 reads CASSFPGGGYTF. The CDR3 region has the DNA TGTGCCAGCAGTTTCCCGGGGGGTGGCTACACCTTC.

In this sample, this clone turned up a few times. The rearrangement links TRBV27 to TRBJ1-2; D may be TRBD1 (6 bases). The CDR3 spans 14 residues. In germline, CDR1 is MNHEY, CDR2 SMNVEV (reference sequence). Trimming took 4 bases from V and 2 from J, leaving 11 bases between them. CDR3 region: CASSSGTLNYGYTF. The CDR3 DNA sequence: TGTGCCAGCAGTTCCGGGACACTGAACTATGGCTACACCTTC.

The J gene is TRBJ2-7, the V gene TRBV9; TRBD1 agrees at 9 bases. Trimming took 4 bases from V and 7 from J; bases not matched to a gene: 15. The germline gives CDR1 SGDLS, CDR2 YYNGEE. The CDR3 has 16 residues. CDR3 bases: TGTGCCAGCAGCCCTCGGGTGGGACAGGGAAGTAGGGAGCAGTACTTC. Protein sequence: CASSPRVGQGSREQYF.

The chain employs TRBV3-1 (or the pseudogene TRBV3-2) and TRBJ2-7, with 12 bases aligning to TRBD2. Per germline, CDR1 LGHDT and CDR2 YNNKEL (reference sequence). The junction had 8 bases not matched to a gene; V was cut back by 1 base and J by 7 bases. The CDR3 runs 16 residues. The CDR3 here is CASSQATSGSVGEQYF. CDR3 DNA sequence: TGTGCCAGCAGCCAAGCGACTAGCGGGAGCGTTGGTGAGCAGTACTTC.

J is TRBJ1-3 and V is TRBV5-4, with D tentatively TRBD1 (6 bases). The germline V gene has CDR1 SGHNT and CDR2 YYREEE (reference sequence). The CDR3 runs to 14 residues. With 3 bases removed from V and 5 bases from J, the gap between germline ends came to 12 bases. The CDR3 loop is CASSWGGSRNTIYF. As DNA, the CDR3 is TGTGCCAGCAGCTGGGGGGGCAGCAGAAACACCATATATTTT.